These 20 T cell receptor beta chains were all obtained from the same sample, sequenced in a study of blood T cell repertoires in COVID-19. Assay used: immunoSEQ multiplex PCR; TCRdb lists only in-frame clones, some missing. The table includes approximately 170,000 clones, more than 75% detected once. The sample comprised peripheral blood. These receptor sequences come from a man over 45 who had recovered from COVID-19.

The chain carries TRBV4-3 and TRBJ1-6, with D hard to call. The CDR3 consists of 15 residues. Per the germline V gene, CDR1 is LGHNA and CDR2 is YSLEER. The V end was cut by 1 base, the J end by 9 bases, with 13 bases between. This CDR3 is CASSQAPGTASPLHF. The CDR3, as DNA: TGCGCCAGCAGCCAAGCCCCGGGTACCGCTTCACCCCTCCACTTT.

This chain's CDR3 is CASSYWDRITQYF. CDR3 DNA: TGTGCCAGCAGTTATTGGGACAGAATAACGCAGTATTTT. The chain joins TRBV6-5 to TRBJ2-3, with 7 bases that match TRBD1. The CDR3 covers 13 residues. V was pared by 3 bases and J by 9 bases, with 6 bases of the junction left unmatched. Per the germline V gene, CDR1 is MNHEY and CDR2 is SVGAGI.

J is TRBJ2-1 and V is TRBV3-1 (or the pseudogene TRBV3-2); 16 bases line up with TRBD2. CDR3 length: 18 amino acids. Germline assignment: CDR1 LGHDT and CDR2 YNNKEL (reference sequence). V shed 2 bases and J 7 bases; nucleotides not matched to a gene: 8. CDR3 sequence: CASSQTGLAGGPGNEQFF. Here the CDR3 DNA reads TGTGCCAGCAGCCAAACGGGACTAGCGGGGGGGCCGGGGAATGAGCAGTTCTTC.

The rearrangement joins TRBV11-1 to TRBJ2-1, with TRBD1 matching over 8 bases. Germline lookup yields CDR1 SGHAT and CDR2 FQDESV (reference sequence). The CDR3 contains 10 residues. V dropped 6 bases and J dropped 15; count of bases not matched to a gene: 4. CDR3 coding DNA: TGTGCCAGCAGTTCCGGGACAGGGTTCTTC. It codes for CASSSGTGFF. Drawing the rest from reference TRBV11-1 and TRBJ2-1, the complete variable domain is EAEVAQSPRYKITEKSQAVAFWCDPISGHATLYWYRQILGQGPELLVQFQDESVVDDSQLPKDRFSAERLKGVDSTLKIQPAELGDSAMYLCASSSGTGFFGPGTRLTVL.

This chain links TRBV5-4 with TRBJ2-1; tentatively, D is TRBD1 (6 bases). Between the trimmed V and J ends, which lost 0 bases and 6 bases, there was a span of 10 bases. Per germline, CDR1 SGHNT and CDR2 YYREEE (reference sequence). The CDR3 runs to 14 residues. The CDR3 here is CASSLDRASNEQFF. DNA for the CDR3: TGTGCCAGCAGCTTGGACAGGGCATCCAATGAGCAGTTCTTC. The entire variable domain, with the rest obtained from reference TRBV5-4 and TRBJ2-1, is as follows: ETGVTQSPTHLIKTRGQQVTLRCSSQSGHNTVSWYQQALGQGPQFIFQYYREEENGRGNFPPRFSGLQFPNYSSELNVNALELDDSALYLCASSLDRASNEQFFGPGTRLTVL.

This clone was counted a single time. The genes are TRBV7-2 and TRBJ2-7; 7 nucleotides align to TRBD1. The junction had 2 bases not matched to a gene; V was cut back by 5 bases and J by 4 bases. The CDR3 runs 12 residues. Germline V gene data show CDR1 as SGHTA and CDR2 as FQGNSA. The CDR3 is CASSHRGYEQYF. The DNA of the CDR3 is TGTGCCAGCAGCCACAGGGGTTACGAGCAGTACTTC.

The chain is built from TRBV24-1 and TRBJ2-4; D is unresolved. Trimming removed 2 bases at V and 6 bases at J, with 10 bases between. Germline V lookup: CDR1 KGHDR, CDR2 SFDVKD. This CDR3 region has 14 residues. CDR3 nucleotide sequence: TGTGCCACCAGTGATTCCTGGGCTGGAAACATTCAGTACTTC. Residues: CATSDSWAGNIQYF.

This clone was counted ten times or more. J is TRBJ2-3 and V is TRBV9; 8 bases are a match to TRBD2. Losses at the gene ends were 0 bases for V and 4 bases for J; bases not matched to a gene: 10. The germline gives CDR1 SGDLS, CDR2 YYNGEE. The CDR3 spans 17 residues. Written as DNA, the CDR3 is TGTGCCAGCAGCGTAGAGGTAACGGGGGGGCCATCAGATACGCAGTATTTT. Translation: CASSVEVTGGPSDTQYF.

CDR3 DNA: TGCGCCAGCAGCTTCCGGGGGAGCACAGATACGCAGTATTTT. Translating gives CASSFRGSTDTQYF. The chain joins TRBV5-1 to TRBJ2-3, with D perhaps TRBD2 (6 bases). CDR3 length: 14 amino acids. Germline V lookup: CDR1 SGHRS, CDR2 YFSETQ. Deletions cut 2 bases from V and 0 bases from J, with 7 bases between. The complete variable domain, with remaining parts taken from reference TRBV5-1 and TRBJ2-3, reads KAGVTQTPRYLIKTRGQQVTLSCSPISGHRSVSWYQQTPGQGLQFLFEYFSETQRNKGNFPGRFSGRQFSNSRSEMNVSTLELGDSALYLCASSFRGSTDTQYFGPGTRLTVL.

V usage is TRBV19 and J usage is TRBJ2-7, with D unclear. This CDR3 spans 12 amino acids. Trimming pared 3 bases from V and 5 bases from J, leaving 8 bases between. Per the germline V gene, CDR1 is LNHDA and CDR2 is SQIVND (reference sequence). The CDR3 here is CASSMVADEQYF. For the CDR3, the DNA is TGTGCCAGTAGTATGGTGGCGGACGAGCAGTACTTC.

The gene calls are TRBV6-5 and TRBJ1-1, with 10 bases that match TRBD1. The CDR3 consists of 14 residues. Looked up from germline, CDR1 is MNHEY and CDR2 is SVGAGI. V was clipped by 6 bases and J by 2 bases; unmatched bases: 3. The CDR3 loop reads CASSGQGVNTEAFF. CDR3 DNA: TGTGCCAGCAGCGGACAGGGGGTAAACACTGAAGCTTTCTTT.

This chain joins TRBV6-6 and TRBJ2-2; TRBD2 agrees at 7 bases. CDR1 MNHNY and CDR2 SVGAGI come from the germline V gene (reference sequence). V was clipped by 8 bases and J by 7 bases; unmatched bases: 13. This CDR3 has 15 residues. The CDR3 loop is CASLDERGVFGELFF. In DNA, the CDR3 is TGTGCCAGCTTAGATGAGCGGGGAGTCTTCGGGGAGCTGTTTTTT.

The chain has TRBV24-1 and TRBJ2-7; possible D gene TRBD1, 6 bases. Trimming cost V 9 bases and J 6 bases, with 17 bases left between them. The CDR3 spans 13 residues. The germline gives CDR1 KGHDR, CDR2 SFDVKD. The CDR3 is CATSLGGRGEQYF. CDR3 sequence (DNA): TGTGCCACCTCCCTAGGGGGACGAGGCGAGCAGTACTTC.

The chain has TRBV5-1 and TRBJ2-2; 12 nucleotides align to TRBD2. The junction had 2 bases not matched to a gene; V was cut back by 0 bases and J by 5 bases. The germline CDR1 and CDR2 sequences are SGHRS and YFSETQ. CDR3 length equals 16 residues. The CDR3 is CASSLVLAGGTGELFF. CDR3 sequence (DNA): TGCGCCAGCAGCTTGGTACTAGCGGGGGGAACCGGGGAGCTGTTTTTT.

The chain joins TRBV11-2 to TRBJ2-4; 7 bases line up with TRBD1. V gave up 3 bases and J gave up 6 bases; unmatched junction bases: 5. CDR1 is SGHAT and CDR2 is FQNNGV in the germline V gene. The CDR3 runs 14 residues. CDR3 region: CASSFLTGPNIQYF. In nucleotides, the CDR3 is TGTGCCAGCAGCTTTTTGACAGGGCCAAACATTCAGTACTTC.

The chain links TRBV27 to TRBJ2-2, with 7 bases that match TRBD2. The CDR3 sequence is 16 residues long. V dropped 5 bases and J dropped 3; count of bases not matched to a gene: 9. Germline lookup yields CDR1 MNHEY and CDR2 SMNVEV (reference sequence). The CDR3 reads CASSPPGLADTGELFF. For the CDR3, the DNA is TGTGCCAGCAGTCCCCCCGGGCTAGCGGACACCGGGGAGCTGTTTTTT.

The CDR3 protein is CASSQDRAGGLGEQFF. In DNA form, the CDR3 reads TGTGCCAGCAGCCAAGATCGGGCGGGAGGGCTAGGGGAGCAGTTCTTC. V is TRBV3-1 (or the pseudogene TRBV3-2) and J is TRBJ2-1; TRBD2 agrees at 9 bases. Germline V gene sequence: CDR1 LGHDT, CDR2 YNNKEL (reference sequence). After removal of 0 bases from V and 10 bases from J, the junction contained 10 bases not matched to a gene. The CDR3 consists of 16 residues.

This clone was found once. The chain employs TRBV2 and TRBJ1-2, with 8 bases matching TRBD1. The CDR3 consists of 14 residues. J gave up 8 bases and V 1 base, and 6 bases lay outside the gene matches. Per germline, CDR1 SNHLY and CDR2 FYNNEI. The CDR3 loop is CASSEGTGLVGYTF. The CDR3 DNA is TGTGCCAGCAGTGAAGGGACAGGGTTGGTCGGCTACACCTTC.

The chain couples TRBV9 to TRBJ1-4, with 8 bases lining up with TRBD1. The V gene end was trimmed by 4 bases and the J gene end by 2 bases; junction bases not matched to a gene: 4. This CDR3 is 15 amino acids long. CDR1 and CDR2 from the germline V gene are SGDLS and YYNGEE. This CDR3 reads CASSTGQGTNEKLFF. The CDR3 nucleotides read TGTGCCAGCAGCACTGGACAGGGTACTAATGAAAAACTGTTTTTT.

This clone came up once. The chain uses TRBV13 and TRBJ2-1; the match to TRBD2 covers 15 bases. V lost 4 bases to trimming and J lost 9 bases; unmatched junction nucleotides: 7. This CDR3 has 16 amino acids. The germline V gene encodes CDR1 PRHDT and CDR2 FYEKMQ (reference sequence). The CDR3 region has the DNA TGTGCCAGCAGCTCCCGGACTAGCGGGAGGGCCATTGAGCAGTTCTTC. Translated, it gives CASSSRTSGRAIEQFF.